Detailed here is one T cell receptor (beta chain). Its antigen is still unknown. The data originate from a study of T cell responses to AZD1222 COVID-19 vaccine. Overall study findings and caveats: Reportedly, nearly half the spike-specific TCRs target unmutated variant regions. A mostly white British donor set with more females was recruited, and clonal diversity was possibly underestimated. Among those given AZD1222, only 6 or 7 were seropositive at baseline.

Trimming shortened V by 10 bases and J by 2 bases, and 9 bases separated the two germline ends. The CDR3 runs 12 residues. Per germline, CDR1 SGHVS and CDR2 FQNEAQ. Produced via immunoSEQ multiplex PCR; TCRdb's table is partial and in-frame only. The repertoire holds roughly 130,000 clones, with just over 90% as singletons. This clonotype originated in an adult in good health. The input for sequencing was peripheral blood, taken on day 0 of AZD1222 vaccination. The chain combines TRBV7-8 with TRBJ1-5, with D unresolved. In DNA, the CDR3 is TGTGCCATTGGGCAGCGCAATCAGCCCCAGCATTTT. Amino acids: CAIGQRNQPQHF.